The clone carrying this T cell receptor beta chain was seen more than once but under ten times. What it binds is unknown. This specimen comes from a study of cytomegalovirus exposure and HLA in healthy donors. About the study: Among the roughly 400 donors who were genotyped, approximately 83% fell in the genetic ancestry cluster that is associated with self-reported Caucasian donors. Whole-study findings and limits: Fewer than 200 TCR beta chains were listed as cytomegalovirus-associated. Solely CMV serostatus was available to characterize immune exposure.

Primers: 60 Vbeta forward and 13 Jbeta reverse. Method: immunoSEQ multiplex PCR; TCRdb's copy keeps in-frame clones and lacks some. The sample has about 270,000 clones, roughly 70% seen once. Deletions cut 2 bases from V and 0 bases from J, with 10 bases between. CDR3 length: 14 amino acids. The germline CDR1 and CDR2 sequences are GTSNPN and SVGIG (reference sequence). The receptor comes from a female donor in good health and CMV-seronegative. The rearrangement links TRBV30 to TRBJ1-2; TRBD1 might be the D (5 bases). Sequences were obtained from PBMCs. CDR3 loop: CAWSPRGANYGYTF. The CDR3 bases are TGTGCCTGGAGTCCCCGGGGGGCTAACTATGGCTACACCTTC.